Sequencing of this T cell receptor beta chain was carried out in a study of early T cells in non-severe SARS-CoV-2 infection. The CDR3 consists of 13 residues. Trimming took 5 bases from V and 7 from J, leaving 12 bases between them. Per germline, CDR1 LNHDA and CDR2 SQIVND (reference sequence). Unique molecular identifiers were added to individual cDNA molecules. TCRdb reprocessed the 5' RACE reads via MiXCR and lists one record per CDR3 protein. The data contain approximately 46,000 distinct CDR3 sequences, 5.5% to 7.5% of them singletons. This clonotype was picked up many times. Its antigen is not known. Study observations and caveats: Lookups in VDJdb leaned toward anti-spike CD8 responses and missed private and CD4 specificities.

The clonotype comes from an adult who was a healthcare worker with PCR-confirmed SARS-CoV-2 infection or an uninfected control (not recorded which). The specimen was whole blood. The chain employs TRBV19 and TRBJ2-1; maybe TRBD1 (6 bases). In DNA, the CDR3 is TGTGCCAGTAGTCAGGGAACAGGGAATGAGCAGTTCTTC. Translation gives CASSQGTGNEQFF.